This passage covers 5 T cell receptor beta chains from one sample sequenced in a study of early T cells in non-severe SARS-CoV-2 infection (dated by TCRdb to about 2021). Libraries were constructed by 5' RACE. Sequenced using a NextSeq 500. Clones were called with MiXCR by TCRdb after fastp trimmed the public reads at Q25, and only in-frame beta chains were retained. Every CDR3 protein is listed once, alongside the most common genes and DNA of its rows. The sample contains about 52,000 distinct CDR3 sequences, 11% of them found a single time. Roughly 13% of the sample is taken by the ten largest. Sequencing was carried out using whole blood. The source is an adult who was a healthcare worker with PCR-confirmed SARS-CoV-2 infection or an uninfected control (not recorded which).

This clonotype was observed many times. This chain links TRBV7-9 with TRBJ2-1, with 8 nucleotides matching TRBD2. The germline V gene encodes CDR1 SEHNR and CDR2 FQNEAQ (reference sequence). This CDR3 has 15 amino acids. The V gene end was trimmed by 5 bases and the J gene end by 4 bases; junction bases not matched to a gene: 7. This CDR3 is CASSPEREWYNEQFF. CDR3 nucleotide sequence: TGTGCCAGCAGCCCTGAGCGGGAGTGGTACAATGAGCAGTTCTTC.

In this sample, this clonotype turned up many times. J is TRBJ2-7 and V is TRBV20-1; D possibly uses TRBD1 or TRBD2 (6 bases each). The CDR3 runs to 13 residues. CDR1 DFQATT and CDR2 SNEGSKA come from the germline V gene (reference sequence). The CDR3 is CSSKGGRGYEQYF. As DNA, the CDR3 is TGCAGCTCCAAGGGGGGACGGGGTTACGAGCAGTACTTC.

The rearrangement links TRBV5-1 to TRBJ2-3, with D uncertain. The germline V gene has CDR1 SGHRS and CDR2 YFSETQ. This CDR3 is built from 14 residues. The V gene lost 3 bases and the J gene lost 4 bases, with 12 bases spanning the gap. The CDR3 sequence: CASSWKVGSDTQYF. CDR3 nucleotides: TGCGCCAGCAGCTGGAAGGTAGGATCAGATACGCAGTATTTT.

The table lists this clonotype with many counts. This chain uses TRBV10-3 with TRBJ2-5; perhaps D is TRBD1 or TRBD2 (5 bases each). V lost 4 bases to trimming and J lost 1 base, with 10 bases between them. In germline, CDR1 is ENHRY, CDR2 SYGVKD. CDR3 size: 14 residues. The CDR3 bases are TGTGCCATCAGTGCACGGGACCTCCAAGAGACCCAGTACTTC. Its protein product is CAISARDLQETQYF.

This clonotype was observed at least ten times. The CDR3 spells CSARPGQGLSEQFF. In DNA form, the CDR3 reads TGCAGTGCTAGGCCGGGACAGGGCTTAAGTGAGCAGTTCTTC. The V and J genes are TRBV20-1 and TRBJ2-1; TRBD1 aligns across 9 bases. The V gene's germline CDR1 is DFQATT and CDR2 SNEGSKA (reference sequence). Trimming took 3 bases from V and 9 from J; bases not matched to a gene: 9. This CDR3 region has 14 residues.